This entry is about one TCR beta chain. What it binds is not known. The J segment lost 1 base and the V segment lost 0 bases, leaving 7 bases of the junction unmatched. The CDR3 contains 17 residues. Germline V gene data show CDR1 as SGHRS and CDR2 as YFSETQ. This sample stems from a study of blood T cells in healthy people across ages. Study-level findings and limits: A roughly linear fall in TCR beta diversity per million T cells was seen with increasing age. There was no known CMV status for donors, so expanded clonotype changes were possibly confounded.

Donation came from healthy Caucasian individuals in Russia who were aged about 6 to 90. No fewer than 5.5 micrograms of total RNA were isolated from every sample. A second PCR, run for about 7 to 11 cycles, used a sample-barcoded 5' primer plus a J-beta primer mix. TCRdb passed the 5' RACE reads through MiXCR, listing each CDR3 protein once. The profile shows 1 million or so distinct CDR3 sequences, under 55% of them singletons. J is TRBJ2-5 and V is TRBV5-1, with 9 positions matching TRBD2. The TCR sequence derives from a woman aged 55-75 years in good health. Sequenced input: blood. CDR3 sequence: CASSLVSTTSGQETQYF. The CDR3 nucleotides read TGCGCCAGCAGCTTGGTATCCACGACTAGCGGCCAAGAGACCCAGTACTTC.